This entry lists 21 T cell receptor beta chains sequenced from one sample in a study of graft-versus-host responses after intestinal transplantation. The data were produced by immunoSEQ multiplex PCR, yet TCRdb's version contains in-frame clones alone and is incomplete. The sample has roughly 50,000 clones, over 90% seen once. These receptors are not linked to any known antigen. This specimen was unstimulated CD4+ T cells sorted from spleen or lymph node cells, taken before transplant. Every receptor here comes from a human donor who was the organ donor for an intestinal transplant.

The V gene is TRBV30, the J gene TRBJ1-2; D perhaps matches TRBD1 (6 bases). This CDR3 has 14 residues. V lost 4 bases to trimming and J lost 2 bases, with 14 bases between them. Germline CDR1 reads GTSNPN; CDR2 reads SVGIG (reference sequence). The CDR3 loop is CAWKGIQGNYGYTF. CDR3 nucleotides: TGTGCCTGGAAGGGGATCCAGGGGAACTATGGCTACACCTTC.

The gene calls are TRBV7-2 and TRBJ2-2; D perhaps matches TRBD1 (6 bases). V was trimmed by 5 bases and J by 1 base, leaving 8 bases between them. The germline V gene has CDR1 SGHTA and CDR2 FQGNSA. The CDR3 spans 14 residues. CDR3 nucleotide sequence: TGTGCCAGCAGCCTACAGGGGAACACCGGGGAGCTGTTTTTT. Its protein is CASSLQGNTGELFF.

The chain joins TRBV19 to TRBJ2-2; 9 bases fit TRBD1. Germline trimming cut 6 bases from V and 4 bases from J; bases unmatched to any gene: 9. The CDR3 is made up of 16 amino acids. Per the germline V gene, CDR1 is LNHDA and CDR2 is SQIVND (reference sequence). The CDR3 nucleotides read TGTGCCAGTAGACGTGAGGGGACAGGGTCCACCGGGGAGCTGTTTTTT. Its protein is CASRREGTGSTGELFF.

The chain uses TRBV11-3 and TRBJ1-6, with a weak D call TRBD1 (6 bases). CDR3 length equals 13 residues. CDR1 SGHNT and CDR2 YENEEA come from the germline V gene. V was cut by 3 bases and J by 6 bases, with 6 bases left in between. CDR3 amino acids: CASSLDSNSPLHF. The DNA of the CDR3 is TGTGCCAGCAGCTTGGACAGTAATTCACCCCTCCACTTT.

The chain carries TRBV4-2 and TRBJ2-4; 7 bases align to TRBD2. There are 16 residues in the CDR3. Germline V lookup: CDR1 LGHNA, CDR2 YNFKEQ. V shed 0 bases and J 2 bases; nucleotides not matched to a gene: 4. The CDR3 sequence: CASSQDLREPKNIQYF. The DNA for the CDR3 is TGTGCCAGCAGCCAAGATTTGCGGGAGCCCAAAAACATTCAGTACTTC.

Concerning this clone itself: The sample has other DNA sequences that encode this CDR3 too. CDR3 nucleotides: TGTGCCAGCAGGTCAACCCGACTAGCGGAATCCTACGAGCAGTACTTC. This translates into CASRSTRLAESYEQYF. The chain is built from TRBV28 and TRBJ2-7; 9 bases align to TRBD2. Per the germline V gene, CDR1 is MDHEN and CDR2 is SYDVKM. V lost 6 bases, J lost 1 base, and 10 bases stayed unmatched. The length of the CDR3 is 16 residues. Supplemented by reference TRBV28 and TRBJ2-7, the full variable domain reads DVKVTQSSRYLVKRTGEKVFLECVQDMDHENMFWYRQDPGLGLRLIYFSYDVKMKEKGDIPEGYSVSREKKERFSLILESASTNQTSMYLCASRSTRLAESYEQYFGPGTRLTVT.

The genes are TRBV25-1 and TRBJ2-7; D is possibly TRBD1 (6 bases). The CDR3 extends over 14 amino acids. Germline-derived CDR1 and CDR2 are MGHDK and SYGVNS. Trimming cost V 2 bases and J 3 bases, with 11 bases left between them. The CDR3 sequence: CASSEGDKNYEQYF. The CDR3 DNA is TGTGCCAGCAGTGAAGGGGACAAAAACTACGAGCAGTACTTC.

V and J are TRBV4-2 and TRBJ1-3; 9 nucleotides agree with TRBD1. This CDR3 has 17 residues. V shed 4 bases, J shed 0 bases, and the junction held 7 bases outside the gene matches. Germline values: CDR1 LGHNA, CDR2 YNFKEQ. The CDR3 DNA reads as TGTGCCAGCAGCCCCGGACAGGGGAAATTCTCTGGAAACACCATATATTTT. It specifies CASSPGQGKFSGNTIYF.

The V call is TRBV9, the J call TRBJ2-7; 7 nucleotides agree with TRBD1. J gave up 0 bases and V 0 bases, and 3 bases lay outside the gene matches. The CDR3 contains 15 residues. The germline V gene encodes CDR1 SGDLS and CDR2 YYNGEE. CDR3 nucleotide sequence: TGTGCCAGCAGCGTAGCGGCAGGGGGCTCCTACGAGCAGTACTTC. It specifies CASSVAAGGSYEQYF.

The chain employs TRBV7-2 and TRBJ2-1, with 11 bases fitting TRBD2. The CDR3 spans 15 residues. Looked up from germline, CDR1 is SGHTA and CDR2 is FQGNSA. With V trimmed by 5 bases and J by 5 bases, 5 bases remained unmatched. DNA for the CDR3: TGTGCCAGCAGCCAACGACTAGCGGGAAACAATGAGCAGTTCTTC. The encoded protein is CASSQRLAGNNEQFF.

V usage is TRBV5-1 and J usage is TRBJ2-7; D call uncertain. The CDR3 covers 14 residues. V lost 7 bases to trimming and J lost 2 bases, with 16 bases between them. Germline values: CDR1 SGHRS, CDR2 YFSETQ. CDR3 loop: CASRQQDLAYEQYF. In nucleotides, the CDR3 is TGCGCCAGCCGACAACAAGATTTGGCCTACGAGCAGTACTTC.

The J gene is TRBJ2-3, the V gene TRBV25-1; 12 positions match TRBD2. After removal of 4 bases from V and 1 base from J, the junction contained 0 bases not matched to a gene. The CDR3 extends over 15 amino acids. Germline V gene sequence: CDR1 MGHDK, CDR2 SYGVNS. The CDR3 spells CASSGLAGGTDTQYF. DNA for the CDR3: TGTGCCAGCAGTGGACTAGCGGGAGGCACAGATACGCAGTATTTT.

This clone was found once. The chain joins TRBV18 to TRBJ2-3; D may be TRBD2 (6 bases). The germline V gene encodes CDR1 KGHSH and CDR2 LQKENI. Trimming stripped 3 bases from V and 3 bases from J, with 16 bases between. CDR3 length: 16 amino acids. CDR3 coding DNA: TGTGCCAGCTCACCTCCACCAGGCGGGATAACAGATACGCAGTATTTT. It specifies CASSPPPGGITDTQYF. The complete variable domain, with remaining parts taken from reference TRBV18 and TRBJ2-3, reads NAGVMQNPRHLVRRRGQEARLRCSPMKGHSHVYWYRQLPEEGLKFMVYLQKENIIDESGMPKERFSAEFPKEGPSILRIQQVVRGDSAAYFCASSPPPGGITDTQYFGPGTRLTVL.

The gene calls are TRBV5-6 and TRBJ2-7; D gene ambiguous. Per the germline V gene, CDR1 is SGHDT and CDR2 is YYEEEE. The CDR3 covers 13 residues. With 5 bases removed from V and 7 bases from J, the gap between germline ends came to 16 bases. CDR3: CASSSGREVEQYF. The CDR3 bases are TGTGCCAGCAGTTCCGGAAGGGAAGTTGAGCAGTACTTC.

The chain employs TRBV4-1 and TRBJ2-1; 11 bases agree with TRBD2. Germline V gene sequence: CDR1 MGHRA, CDR2 YSYEKL. The CDR3 runs 19 residues. The V segment lost 3 bases and the J segment 0 bases; nucleotides outside the gene matches: 10. In DNA form, the CDR3 reads TGCGCCAGCAGCCAGGTGGGACTAGCGGCAACTCTCTCCTACAATGAGCAGTTCTTC. It is translated as CASSQVGLAATLSYNEQFF.

This chain links TRBV15 with TRBJ2-5; 11 positions agree with TRBD2. CDR1 is LNHNV, CDR2 YYDKDF, per germline (reference sequence). V shed 1 base, J shed 3 bases, and the junction held 4 bases outside the gene matches. The CDR3 contains 16 residues. In DNA, the CDR3 is TGTGCCACCAGCAGAGGTAGCGGGAGGGGCAAAGAGACCCAGTACTTC. Its protein product is CATSRGSGRGKETQYF.

As DNA, the CDR3 is TGCGCCAGCAGTCCCGGCGTGACTAGCGGGAGGAGTGAGCAGTTCTTC. Protein sequence: CASSPGVTSGRSEQFF. The chain couples TRBV4-1 to TRBJ2-1, with 13 bases matching TRBD2. CDR1 and CDR2 (germline): MGHRA, YSYEKL. Germline trimming cut 6 bases from V and 9 bases from J; bases unmatched to any gene: 11. This CDR3 has 16 residues.

The rearrangement links TRBV28 to TRBJ2-7, with D possibly matching TRBD1 (5 bases). Germline loops: CDR1 MDHEN, CDR2 SYDVKM. This CDR3 is built from 13 residues. V was pared by 4 bases and J by 2 bases, with 9 bases between. The CDR3 nucleotides read TGTGCCAGCAGTTCCCGACAGCCCTACGAGCAGTACTTC. Amino acid sequence: CASSSRQPYEQYF.

V gene TRBV4-2 combines with J gene TRBJ1-2; 7 bases line up with TRBD1. Germline CDR1 and CDR2: LGHNA and YNFKEQ. V shed 5 bases, J shed 8 bases, and the junction held 8 bases outside the gene matches. The CDR3 has 13 residues. The DNA for the CDR3 is TGTGCCAGCAGCTTGGCGGGACAGCAAGGCTACACCTTC. It yields the protein CASSLAGQQGYTF.

The chain uses TRBV4-3 and TRBJ2-1; D gene unclear. Trimming took 2 bases from V and 4 from J, leaving 6 bases between them. Per germline, CDR1 LGHNA and CDR2 YSLEER. The length of the CDR3 is 13 residues. The CDR3 here is CASSQLGYNEQFF. The CDR3 nucleotides are TGCGCCAGCAGCCAACTGGGGTACAATGAGCAGTTCTTC.

This rearrangement joins TRBV30 to TRBJ1-2; D is ambiguous. The CDR3 is 15 residues long. CDR1 is GTSNPN, CDR2 SVGIG, per germline (reference sequence). Trimming took 4 bases from V and 5 from J, leaving 20 bases between them. The CDR3 reads CAWTPGSSLTYGYTF. The CDR3 DNA sequence: TGTGCCTGGACTCCGGGATCCTCTTTAACTTATGGCTACACCTTC. Complete variable domain (other parts from reference TRBV30 and TRBJ1-2): SQTIHQWPATLVQPVGSPLSLECTVEGTSNPNLYWYRQAAGRGLQLLFYSVGIGQISSEVPQNLSASRPQDRQFILSSKKLLLSDSGFYLCAWTPGSSLTYGYTFGSGTRLTVV.